This TCR beta chain was identified in a study of blood T cell repertoires in COVID-19. Study details: In each case, the material was cDNA or gDNA derived from T cells, B-cell-depleted T cells, or PBMCs.

V was cut by 3 bases and J by 7 bases, with 19 bases left in between. Germline CDR1 is SNHLY and CDR2 is FYNNEI. The CDR3 covers 16 residues. In assigning cohorts, the study relied on participant-reported clinical history. Sequenced by immunoSEQ multiplex PCR; TCRdb stores in-frame clones only, minus some. This table has about 170,000 clones, around 80% appearing once. The clonotype was recovered from a woman aged 45-65 years in a cohort exposed to, infected with or recovered from COVID-19 (not recorded which). Sequenced sample: PBMCs or T cells enriched from blood (not recorded which). V is TRBV2 and J is TRBJ1-5, with a tentative D call TRBD1 (5 bases). The DNA of the CDR3 is TGTGCCAGCAGTGATGTGGGGAGGAGGGGTGGGCAGCCCCAGCATTTT. It encodes CASSDVGRRGGQPQHF.